One sample yielded the 11 T cell receptor beta chains listed below, sequenced in a study of blood T cell repertoires in COVID-19. Produced via immunoSEQ multiplex PCR; TCRdb's table is partial and in-frame only. In the table there are roughly 190,000 clones, about 85% of which are singletons. Sequencing was carried out using peripheral blood. All receptors come from a man younger than 45 with acute or convalescent COVID-19.

Only a few counts were recorded for this clone. J is TRBJ1-2 and V is TRBV10-2; D might be TRBD1 (5 bases). Germline V gene sequence: CDR1 WSHSY, CDR2 SAAADI. The CDR3 contains 16 residues. Trimming cost V 2 bases and J 5 bases, with 18 bases left between them. The DNA of the CDR3 is TGCGCCAGCAGTGAGGTGGGGGAGGTGATTATATATGGCTACACCTTC. Residues: CASSEVGEVIIYGYTF.

This clone has more than one count but fewer than ten. This chain links TRBV5-8 with TRBJ1-6; D ambiguous. The V end lost 4 bases, the J end lost 7 bases, and 9 bases lay between the germline ends. The CDR3 length is 13 residues. Germline CDR1 is SGHTS and CDR2 is YDEGEE. CDR3 amino acids: CASSRWANSPLHF. Written as DNA, the CDR3 is TGTGCCAGCAGCCGATGGGCCAATTCACCCCTCCACTTT.

This clone was observed a single time. The chain couples TRBV9 to TRBJ1-6; D not certain. The CDR3 is 14 amino acids. Germline CDR1 SGDLS, CDR2 YYNGEE. The germline V and J ends were trimmed by 4 bases and 10 bases, with 15 bases remaining between them. CDR3 coding DNA: TGTGCCAGCAGCTTTGGGAGGTCCCAGTCACCCCTCCACTTT. This gives the protein CASSFGRSQSPLHF. Supplemented by reference TRBV9 and TRBJ1-6, the full variable domain reads DSGVTQTPKHLITATGQRVTLRCSPRSGDLSVYWYQQSLDQGLQFLIQYYNGEERAKGNILERFSAQQFPDLHSELNLSSLELGDSALYFCASSFGRSQSPLHFGNGTRLTVT.

The chain uses TRBV27 and TRBJ1-4, with a weak D call TRBD1 (5 bases). The V gene lost 3 bases and the J gene lost 7 bases, with 12 bases spanning the gap. Germline V CDR1 and CDR2: MNHEY, SMNVEV (reference sequence). CDR3 length: 14 amino acids. The CDR3 sequence is CASSFGADSEKLFF. CDR3 coding DNA: TGTGCCAGCAGTTTTGGGGCTGATAGTGAAAAACTGTTTTTT.

The genes are TRBV5-1 and TRBJ1-1; a weak D match, TRBD1 (6 bases). Germline V gene sequence: CDR1 SGHRS, CDR2 YFSETQ. The CDR3 is made up of 15 amino acids. Trimming shortened V by 3 bases and J by 5 bases, and 17 bases separated the two germline ends. CDR3 loop: CASSWHRERGTEAFF. CDR3 coding DNA: TGCGCCAGCAGCTGGCACAGGGAGAGGGGAACTGAAGCTTTCTTT.

Only one count was recorded for this clone. The chain joins TRBV29-1 to TRBJ1-2; TRBD1 matches 10 bases. The ends lost 5 bases at V and 8 bases at J; junction bases unmatched: 8. The CDR3 covers 13 residues. Germline V gene data show CDR1 as SQVTM and CDR2 as ANQGSEA. CDR3 sequence (DNA): TGCAGCGTTTCCGACAGGGGGCCGGGAGGCTACACCTTC. Translation: CSVSDRGPGGYTF.

V and J are TRBV18 and TRBJ1-5; 8 bases match TRBD1. V lost 1 base, J lost 2 bases, and 1 base stayed unmatched. From germline, CDR1 is KGHSH and CDR2 LQKENI. This CDR3 has 15 residues. The CDR3 here is CASSPRTGRNQPQHF. The CDR3 DNA follows: TGTGCCAGCTCACCACGGACAGGGCGCAATCAGCCCCAGCATTTT.

This chain connects TRBV30 to TRBJ2-7; 12 bases line up with TRBD2. The CDR3 covers 15 residues. The ends lost 2 bases at V and 2 bases at J; junction bases unmatched: 4. CDR1 is GTSNPN, CDR2 SVGIG, per germline (reference sequence). The CDR3, as DNA: TGTGCCTGGAGTCTGACTAGCGGGGGTACCTACGAGCAGTACTTC. Translating it yields CAWSLTSGGTYEQYF.

The V gene is TRBV19, the J gene TRBJ1-2; 7 nucleotides match TRBD1. Germline V gene lookup returns CDR1 LNHDA and CDR2 SQIVND (reference sequence). Trimming at V came to 7 bases and at J to 9 bases, leaving 8 bases not matched to a gene. The CDR3 runs to 12 residues. The CDR3 sequence: CASNGRGKSYTF. The CDR3 DNA is TGTGCCAGTAATGGCAGGGGGAAAAGCTACACCTTC. The whole variable domain, filled in from reference TRBV19 and TRBJ1-2, reads DGGITQSPKYLFRKEGQNVTLSCEQNLNHDAMYWYRQDPGQGLRLIYYSQIVNDFQKGDIAEGYSVSREKKESFPLTVTSAQKNPTAFYLCASNGRGKSYTFGSGTRLTVV.

This clone was detected only once. The chain carries TRBV5-1 and TRBJ2-2, with no clear D. Deletions cut 3 bases from V and 4 bases from J, with 4 bases between. The CDR3 totals 12 residues. The germline CDR1 and CDR2 sequences are SGHRS and YFSETQ. CDR3 sequence (DNA): TGCGCCAGCAGCTCCCTCACCGGGGAGCTGTTTTTT. Protein product: CASSSLTGELFF. The complete variable domain, with remaining parts taken from reference TRBV5-1 and TRBJ2-2, reads KAGVTQTPRYLIKTRGQQVTLSCSPISGHRSVSWYQQTPGQGLQFLFEYFSETQRNKGNFPGRFSGRQFSNSRSEMNVSTLELGDSALYLCASSSLTGELFFGEGSRLTVL.

This chain joins TRBV18 and TRBJ2-3, with D possibly being TRBD1 (5 bases). CDR3 size: 13 residues. Germline loops: CDR1 KGHSH, CDR2 LQKENI. Trimming shortened V by 4 bases and J by 4 bases, and 9 bases separated the two germline ends. The CDR3 sequence is CASSLSGPDTQYF. DNA of the CDR3: TGTGCCAGCTCACTTTCAGGGCCAGATACGCAGTATTTT. Variable domain in full (rest from reference TRBV18 and TRBJ2-3): NAGVMQNPRHLVRRRGQEARLRCSPMKGHSHVYWYRQLPEEGLKFMVYLQKENIIDESGMPKERFSAEFPKEGPSILRIQQVVRGDSAAYFCASSLSGPDTQYFGPGTRLTVL.